Detailed here is one TCR beta chain. Clones were read by immunoSEQ multiplex PCR, and TCRdb kept only the in-frame ones, dropping some. Found here are over 100,000 clones, roughly 93% of them singletons; the top ten hold approximately 0.98%. The sample is drawn from a study of T cell responses to AZD1222 COVID-19 vaccine. This clonotype was obtained from an adult who received the AZD1222 COVID-19 vaccine. Here the sequenced sample was peripheral blood, taken 28 days after the second AZD1222 dose.

The CDR3 is CASSFIHNEKLFF. The CDR3 DNA follows: TGTGCCAGCAGCTTTATACATAATGAAAAACTGTTTTTT. The V gene is TRBV7-2, the J gene TRBJ1-4; D not certain. This CDR3 is 13 amino acids long. Per the germline V gene, CDR1 is SGHTA and CDR2 is FQGNSA. V was clipped by 3 bases and J by 4 bases, with 6 bases between them.